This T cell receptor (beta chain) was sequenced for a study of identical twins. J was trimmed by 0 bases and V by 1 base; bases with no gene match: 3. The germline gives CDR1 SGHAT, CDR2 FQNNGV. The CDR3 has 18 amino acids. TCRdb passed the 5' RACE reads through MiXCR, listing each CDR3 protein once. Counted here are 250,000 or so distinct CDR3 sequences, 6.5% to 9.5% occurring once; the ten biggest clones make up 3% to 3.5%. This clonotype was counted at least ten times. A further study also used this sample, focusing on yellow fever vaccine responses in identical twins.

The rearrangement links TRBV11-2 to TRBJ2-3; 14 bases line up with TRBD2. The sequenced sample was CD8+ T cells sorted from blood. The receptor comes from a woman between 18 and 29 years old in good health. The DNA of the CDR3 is TGTGCCAGCAGCTTAGGACTAGCGGGGGGGGGTAGCACAGATACGCAGTATTTT. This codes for CASSLGLAGGGSTDTQYF.